What follows describes a single T cell receptor beta chain. Antigen: not known. Use of 60 Vbeta and 13 Jbeta primers characterized the PCR. Assay used: immunoSEQ multiplex PCR; TCRdb lists only in-frame clones, some missing. The sample holds about 59,000 clones; about 77% are singletons and the top ten take roughly 7%. This sample is part of a study of cytomegalovirus exposure and HLA in healthy donors. The ends were cut back, 4 bases at V and 1 base at J, with 18 bases in the middle. The germline V gene encodes CDR1 MNHEY and CDR2 SMNVEV (reference sequence). The CDR3 sequence is 17 residues long. General study results and limits: TCR beta chain V- and J-gene trimming was linked, in a later analysis, to a missense variant in DCLRE1C.

This TCR derives from a man under 40 in good health and CMV-seropositive. The sequenced material came from PBMCs. V gene TRBV27 combines with J gene TRBJ2-3; no reliable D call. The CDR3: CASSSTAHIQGTDTQYF. In DNA form, the CDR3 reads TGTGCCAGCAGTTCAACCGCTCATATTCAGGGCACAGATACGCAGTATTTT.